This TCR beta chain was recorded in a study of T-cell memory formation after mild COVID-19. Details on this clonotype: The antigen remains unidentified.

In TCRdb, the 5' RACE reads were re-called with MiXCR into one record per CDR3 protein. The sample shows 250,000 to 300,000 distinct CDR3 sequences, about 17% of them seen only once. The V gene's germline CDR1 is SEHNR and CDR2 FQNEAQ (reference sequence). With 2 bases removed from V and 7 bases from J, the gap between germline ends came to 20 bases. The CDR3 has 16 amino acids. Overall study results and limits: Contracting clones, day 15 to 85, had balanced CD4/CD8, and later expanders favored CD4+.

V gene TRBV7-9 combines with J gene TRBJ1-2; D ambiguous. This sequence was found in a man between 18 and 35 years old who had mild COVID-19 (a few samples of this study predate the infection). Cell type and time point are not known. Sequenced input: PBMCs or a T cell subset sorted from them (not recorded which). CDR3 DNA sequence: TGTGCCAGCAGCTTACTTCGGACGCCCCTGTGGACTGGCTACACCTTC. It codes for CASSLLRTPLWTGYTF.